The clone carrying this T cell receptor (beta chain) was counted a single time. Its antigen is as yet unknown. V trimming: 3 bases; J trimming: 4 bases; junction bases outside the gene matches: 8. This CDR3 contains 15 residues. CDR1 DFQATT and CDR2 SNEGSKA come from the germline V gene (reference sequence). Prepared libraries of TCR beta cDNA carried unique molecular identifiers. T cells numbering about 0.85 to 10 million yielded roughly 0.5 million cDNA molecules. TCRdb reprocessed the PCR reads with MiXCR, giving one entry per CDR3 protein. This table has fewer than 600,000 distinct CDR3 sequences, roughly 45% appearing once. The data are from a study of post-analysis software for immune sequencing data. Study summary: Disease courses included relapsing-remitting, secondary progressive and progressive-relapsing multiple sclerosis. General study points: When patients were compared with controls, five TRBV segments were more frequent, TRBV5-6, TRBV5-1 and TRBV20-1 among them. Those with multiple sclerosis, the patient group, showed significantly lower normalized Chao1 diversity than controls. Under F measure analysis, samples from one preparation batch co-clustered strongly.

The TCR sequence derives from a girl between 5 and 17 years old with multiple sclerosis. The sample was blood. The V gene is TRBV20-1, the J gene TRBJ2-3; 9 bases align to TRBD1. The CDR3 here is CSASGGTGNADTQYF. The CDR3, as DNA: TGCAGTGCTAGTGGAGGGACAGGGAACGCAGATACGCAGTATTTT.